The subject of this entry is one T cell receptor beta chain. Its antigen remains unknown. This sample was taken from a study of cytomegalovirus exposure and HLA in healthy donors. Whole-study results and caveats: The authors judged a highly shared variant cluster likely a sequencing artifact. Trimming of TCR beta V- and J-genes showed a link, identified in a later analysis, to a missense DCLRE1C variant.

The PCR had 60 Vbeta and 13 Jbeta primers. TCRdb's table, derived via immunoSEQ multiplex PCR, lists solely in-frame clones and lacks some. The sample consists of 180,000 or so clones, approximately 85% of them appearing once. This TCR derives from a man aged 18 to 29 in good health and CMV-seropositive. The specimen was PBMCs.

Here the CDR3 reads CASSRTHVGGNQETQYF. The CDR3 DNA reads TGCGCCAGCAGCCGGACCCATGTCGGGGGAAACCAAGAGACCCAGTACTTC. The rearrangement uses TRBV5-1 and TRBJ2-5, with a weak D call TRBD2 (6 bases). CDR3 length equals 17 residues. The germline V gene has CDR1 SGHRS and CDR2 YFSETQ. V lost 4 bases and J lost 0, with 19 bases in between.